Shown below are 2 T cell receptor beta chains from a single sample sequenced in a study of CD8 T cells in Susac syndrome. RNA in amounts of roughly 0.5 to 1 ug was reverse transcribed with random hexamers. MiXCR, applied by TCRdb to the immunoSEQ multiplex PCR reads, yields one record per CDR3 protein. This sample has 95,000 or so distinct CDR3 sequences; roughly 91% occur once, and the top ten carry less than 0.35%. The material sequenced was CD8+ T cells from PBMCs. These TCRs come from a human donor in good health.

The chain has TRBV11-2 and TRBJ2-1; D may correspond to TRBD1 or TRBD2 (5 bases each). Germline V lookup: CDR1 SGHAT, CDR2 FQNNGV. The CDR3 length is 16 residues. The V gene lost 4 bases and the J gene lost 6 bases, with 19 bases spanning the gap. CDR3 coding DNA: TGTGCCAGCAGCTCCGGACCGGGACGTCTTGTCAATGAGCAGTTCTTC. Its protein is CASSSGPGRLVNEQFF.

V is TRBV29-1 and J is TRBJ1-1, with no clear D. Germline V lookup: CDR1 SQVTM, CDR2 ANQGSEA. V gave up 1 base and J gave up 5 bases, with 14 bases separating them. This CDR3 has 14 amino acids. The CDR3 sequence is CSVEASVTWTEAFF. In DNA form, the CDR3 reads TGCAGCGTTGAAGCGTCAGTGACGTGGACTGAAGCTTTCTTT.